This entry lists 13 T cell receptor beta chains sequenced from one sample in a study of control samples from healthy donors and cancer patients. Sequenced by immunoSEQ multiplex PCR; TCRdb stores in-frame clones only, minus some. The data show approximately 84,000 clones, roughly four fifths seen once. Sequenced input: blood. These receptors were collected from a woman aged 55 to 70 in good health.

V and J are TRBV6-5 and TRBJ1-6; D is undetermined. The CDR3 totals 12 residues. From germline, CDR1 is MNHEY and CDR2 SVGAGI. The CDR3 DNA sequence: TGTGCGAGCGGCATAGCCAATTCACCCCTCCACTTT. Its translation is CASGIANSPLHF.

The chain is built from TRBV11-2 and TRBJ1-3, with 8 bases matching TRBD1. With 6 bases clipped from V and 3 bases from J, the junction kept 10 bases outside the gene matches. The germline gives CDR1 SGHAT, CDR2 FQNNGV. The CDR3 runs 16 residues. CDR3 DNA: TGTGCCAGCAGTTCACCGGGACAGGCCGGTGGAAACACCATATATTTT. Amino acids: CASSSPGQAGGNTIYF.

CDR3 loop: CATAPTWDTEAFF. CDR3 nucleotides: TGCGCCACCGCTCCCACCTGGGACACTGAAGCTTTCTTT. This chain uses TRBV10-2 with TRBJ1-1; D call uncertain. The CDR3 contains 13 residues. Trimming pared 10 bases from V and 3 bases from J, leaving 15 bases between. Germline V gene sequence: CDR1 WSHSY, CDR2 SAAADI.

The sample holds a few counts of this clone. The chain joins TRBV29-1 to TRBJ2-3; 11 bases are a match to TRBD2. This CDR3 is 15 amino acids long. V lost 8 bases, J lost 5 bases, and 12 bases stayed unmatched. Germline CDR1 reads SQVTM; CDR2 reads ANQGSEA. The CDR3 region has the DNA TGCAGCATTCGAACTAGCGGGGGTCCGGGAGATACGCAGTATTTT. Its protein product is CSIRTSGGPGDTQYF.

This clone was observed once. This sequence joins TRBV6-2 or TRBV6-3 and TRBJ2-5, with D perhaps TRBD1 or TRBD2 (6 bases each). CDR3 length: 15 residues. CDR1 and CDR2 from the germline V gene are MNHEY and SVGEGT. V was pared by 2 bases and J by 3 bases, with 13 bases between. CDR3 DNA sequence: TGTGCCAGCAGTTACGTGGGGGGCCTTAAAGAGACCCAGTACTTC. Translation: CASSYVGGLKETQYF.

The chain joins TRBV6-5 to TRBJ1-1; D is perhaps TRBD1 (6 bases). CDR3 length: 16 residues. From germline, CDR1 is MNHEY and CDR2 SVGAGI. Trimming cost V 0 bases and J 1 base, with 12 bases left between them. CDR3 nucleotide sequence: TGTGCCAGCAGTTACTCGATAGGGGGGGCGAACACTGAAGCTTTCTTT. Encoded protein: CASSYSIGGANTEAFF.

J is TRBJ1-1 and V is TRBV18; D perhaps matches TRBD1 (5 bases). The CDR3 is 15 amino acids. Between the trimmed V and J ends, which lost 3 bases and 7 bases, there was a span of 18 bases. CDR1 KGHSH and CDR2 LQKENI come from the germline V gene. CDR3 DNA: TGTGCCAGCTCACCGCAACCAGGGTTGGCCGATGAAGCTTTCTTT. It codes for CASSPQPGLADEAFF.

As to this clone: The same CDR3 arises from other DNA sequences in this sample as well. The chain links TRBV7-8 to TRBJ2-2; 9 nucleotides match TRBD2. V trimming: 2 bases; J trimming: 2 bases; junction bases outside the gene matches: 9. The CDR3 contains 18 residues. Germline V gene data show CDR1 as SGHVS and CDR2 as FQNEAQ. The CDR3: CASSLFGAGGQNTGELFF. CDR3 DNA sequence: TGTGCCAGCAGCTTATTCGGCGCGGGGGGGCAAAACACCGGGGAGCTGTTTTTT.

The rearrangement links TRBV2 to TRBJ2-7; D unresolved. The CDR3 sequence is 13 residues long. From germline, CDR1 is SNHLY and CDR2 FYNNEI. The V gene lost 6 bases and the J gene lost 3 bases, with 12 bases spanning the gap. This CDR3 is CASRNQDLYEQYF. In nucleotides, the CDR3 is TGTGCCAGCAGGAACCAGGACCTCTACGAGCAGTACTTC.

The rearrangement links TRBV3-1 (or the pseudogene TRBV3-2) to TRBJ1-6, with D unresolved. Trimming shortened V by 8 bases and J by 7 bases, and 9 bases separated the two germline ends. The CDR3 runs to 12 residues. Germline-derived CDR1 and CDR2 are LGHDT and YNNKEL (reference sequence). The CDR3 spells CASGELNSPLHF. The CDR3 nucleotides read TGTGCCAGCGGGGAATTGAATTCACCCCTCCACTTT.

V is TRBV18 and J is TRBJ2-3; 7 positions agree with TRBD1. J lost 0 bases, V lost 5 bases, and 11 bases had no gene match. Germline CDR1 KGHSH, CDR2 LQKENI. This CDR3 is 17 amino acids long. The CDR3 sequence is CASSSSGQTFSTDTQYF. The CDR3 region has the DNA TGTGCCAGCTCATCATCGGGACAGACTTTTAGCACAGATACGCAGTATTTT.

The chain couples TRBV11-2 to TRBJ2-2, with 7 bases lining up with TRBD1. Germline values: CDR1 SGHAT, CDR2 FQNNGV. The V gene end was trimmed by 4 bases and the J gene end by 3 bases; junction bases not matched to a gene: 2. CDR3 length: 14 residues. CDR3 nucleotides: TGTGCCAGCAGCTGGGACAGCTACACCGGGGAGCTGTTTTTT. As protein: CASSWDSYTGELFF. The whole variable domain, filled in from reference TRBV11-2 and TRBJ2-2, reads EAGVAQSPRYKIIEKRQSVAFWCNPISGHATLYWYQQILGQGPKLLIQFQNNGVVDDSQLPKDRFSAERLKGVDSTLKIQPAKLEDSAVYLCASSWDSYTGELFFGEGSRLTVL.

The sample holds one count of this clone. The chain joins TRBV28 to TRBJ1-1; 8 bases map to TRBD1. The CDR3 extends over 14 amino acids. V was pared by 4 bases and J by 1 base, with 2 bases of the junction left unmatched. Looked up from germline, CDR1 is MDHEN and CDR2 is SYDVKM. The DNA of the CDR3 is TGTGCCAGCAGTTCAGGGACAGGGAACACTGAAGCTTTCTTT. As protein: CASSSGTGNTEAFF.